One and the same sample provided the 10 T cell receptor beta chains below, sequenced in a study of CD8+ T cells in alopecia areata. Reverse transcription of extracted RNA yielded cDNA, which provided the sequencing template. Libraries were prepared by immunoSEQ multiplex PCR; TCRdb keeps only in-frame clonotypes and omits some of them. The data show roughly 110,000 clones, with 84% seen just once and around 25% held by the top ten. Documented treatment: oral pan-JAK inhibitor, 5-10 mg twice daily. The source was CD8+ T cells sorted from blood, collected at week 24, from a patient treated with tofacitinib. These receptors all come from a human donor with alopecia areata.

The chain carries TRBV7-9 and TRBJ1-1, with TRBD1 as a possible D gene (6 bases). Germline V gene lookup returns CDR1 SEHNR and CDR2 FQNEAQ (reference sequence). V lost 5 bases, J lost 2 bases, and 18 bases lay in between. CDR3 length: 16 amino acids. The CDR3 sequence: CASSPRGQAPNTEAFF. In nucleotides, the CDR3 is TGTGCCAGCAGCCCCCGGGGGCAGGCCCCCAACACTGAAGCTTTCTTT.

This clone was found a few times. The rearrangement uses TRBV4-2 and TRBJ2-7, with D unresolved. V lost 3 bases, J lost 5 bases, and 8 bases lay in between. The CDR3 has 12 residues. CDR1 and CDR2 from the germline V gene are LGHNA and YNFKEQ. This CDR3 reads CASSHDSDEQYF. DNA of the CDR3: TGTGCCAGCAGCCACGACTCGGACGAGCAGTACTTC.

The chain recombines TRBV9 with TRBJ2-3; TRBD2 aligns across 7 bases. The ends lost 7 bases at V and 1 base at J; junction bases unmatched: 3. The V gene's germline CDR1 is SGDLS and CDR2 YYNGEE. The CDR3 covers 13 residues. The CDR3 nucleotides read TGTGCCAGCTCAAGCGGGGGCACAGATACGCAGTATTTT. The encoded protein is CASSSGGTDTQYF.

Only one count was recorded for this clone. The chain carries TRBV7-2 and TRBJ2-3; 11 bases align to TRBD2. Germline-derived CDR1 and CDR2 are SGHTA and FQGNSA. This CDR3 has 14 amino acids. The V gene end was trimmed by 5 bases and the J gene end by 4 bases; junction bases not matched to a gene: 2. CDR3 nucleotides: TGTGCCAGCAGCCCTAGCGGGGGGTCAGATACGCAGTATTTT. This sequence encodes CASSPSGGSDTQYF.

This clone was picked up one time. The chain combines TRBV13 with TRBJ1-4, with 9 bases identical to TRBD1. The CDR3 consists of 15 residues. Losses at the gene ends were 1 base for V and 8 bases for J; bases not matched to a gene: 5. Germline lookup yields CDR1 PRHDT and CDR2 FYEKMQ (reference sequence). This chain's CDR3 is CASSLADRGGEKLFF. The DNA for the CDR3 is TGTGCCAGCAGCTTAGCCGACAGGGGGGGCGAAAAACTGTTTTTT.

The chain combines TRBV2 with TRBJ1-1, with D unclear. V was pared by 3 bases and J by 4 bases, with 15 bases between. Germline-derived CDR1 and CDR2 are SNHLY and FYNNEI. There are 15 residues in the CDR3. The CDR3 DNA follows: TGTGCCAGCAGTGACGTGGGGAATTGGGGCACTGAAGCTTTCTTT. It specifies CASSDVGNWGTEAFF. Full variable domain (outside the CDR3, taken from reference TRBV2 and TRBJ1-1): EPEVTQTPSHQVTQMGQEVILRCVPISNHLYFYWYRQILGQKVEFLVSFYNNEISEKSEIFDDQFSVERPDGSNFTLKIRSTKLEDSAMYFCASSDVGNWGTEAFFGQGTRLTVV.

The chain has TRBV4-3 and TRBJ2-2, with D unclear. The ends were cut back, 1 base at V and 0 bases at J, with 3 bases in the middle. Germline V gene sequence: CDR1 LGHNA, CDR2 YSLEER. This CDR3 contains 14 residues. In DNA form, the CDR3 reads TGCGCCAGCAGCCAAGGATCGAACACCGGGGAGCTGTTTTTT. This codes for CASSQGSNTGELFF.

This clone was counted only a few times. The chain combines TRBV4-1 with TRBJ2-1; TRBD2 aligns across 9 bases. Germline CDR1 is MGHRA and CDR2 is YSYEKL. V trimming: 6 bases; J trimming: 8 bases; junction bases outside the gene matches: 8. There are 14 residues in the CDR3. The CDR3 loop is CASSQERGADEQFF. The DNA for the CDR3 is TGCGCCAGCAGTCAGGAGCGGGGGGCCGATGAGCAGTTCTTC.

This rearrangement joins TRBV9 to TRBJ2-1; 9 bases match TRBD2. CDR3 size: 16 residues. V shed 0 bases, J shed 8 bases, and the junction held 9 bases outside the gene matches. The V gene's germline CDR1 is SGDLS and CDR2 YYNGEE. CDR3 bases: TGTGCCAGCAGCGTAGCAAGGCGGGGGGGCCGCGATGAGCAGTTCTTC. This sequence encodes CASSVARRGGRDEQFF.

This chain joins TRBV6-1 and TRBJ1-2; 11 nucleotides align to TRBD1. Per germline, CDR1 MNHNS and CDR2 SASEGT. V shed 7 bases, J shed 3 bases, and the junction held 7 bases outside the gene matches. There are 15 residues in the CDR3. CDR3 sequence: CASIWDRGMHYGYTF. CDR3 nucleotide sequence: TGTGCCAGCATATGGGACAGGGGGATGCACTATGGCTACACCTTC.